Each of the 2 T cell receptor beta chains below was sequenced from the same sample in a study of T-cell memory formation after mild COVID-19 (dated by TCRdb to the early 2020s). Preparation of the library involved 5' RACE. Sequencing used an Illumina NovaSeq 6000. TCRdb reworked the public reads: Q25 trimming with fastp, MiXCR clone assembly, productive beta chains retained. CDR3 protein sequences are deduplicated, and each keeps its most common genes and DNA. For this sample there are 500,000 to 600,000 distinct CDR3 sequences; about a sixth appear just once. The ten largest clones represent 12% of the sample. The sequenced sample was PBMCs or a T cell subset sorted from them (not recorded which). The receptors derive from an adult woman who had mild COVID-19 (a few samples of this study predate the infection). The sample titles of this study are shuffled in the database, so cell type and time point are left out; the donor was told from shared clones.

In its sample, this clonotype was seen a few times. The rearrangement uses TRBV3-1 and TRBJ2-1; the D gene is possibly TRBD2 (5 bases). Germline CDR1 reads LGHDT; CDR2 reads YNNKEL (reference sequence). Deletions cut 4 bases from V and 2 bases from J, with 9 bases between. This CDR3 is 14 amino acids long. The CDR3 loop is CASSPGNTYNEQFF. The CDR3 bases are TGTGCCAGCAGCCCGGGGAATACCTACAATGAGCAGTTCTTC.

The chain employs TRBV6-5 and TRBJ2-1; either TRBD1 or TRBD2 may fit D (5 bases each). The V end was cut by 6 bases, the J end by 8 bases, with 11 bases between. The CDR3 has 12 residues. Per the germline V gene, CDR1 is MNHEY and CDR2 is SVGAGI. CDR3 DNA sequence: TGTGCCAGCAGCAAGGGGACGGATGAGCAGTTCTTC. It is translated as CASSKGTDEQFF.